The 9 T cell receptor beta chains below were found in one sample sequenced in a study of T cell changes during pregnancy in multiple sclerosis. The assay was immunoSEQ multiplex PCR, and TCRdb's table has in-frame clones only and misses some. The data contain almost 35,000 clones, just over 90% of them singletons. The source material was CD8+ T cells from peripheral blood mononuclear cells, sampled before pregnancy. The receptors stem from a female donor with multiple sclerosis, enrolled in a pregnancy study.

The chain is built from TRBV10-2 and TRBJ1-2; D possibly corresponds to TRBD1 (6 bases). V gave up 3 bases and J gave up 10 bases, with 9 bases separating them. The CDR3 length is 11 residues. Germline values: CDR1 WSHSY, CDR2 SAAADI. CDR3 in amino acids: CASSDKGDYTF. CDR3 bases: TGCGCCAGCAGTGATAAGGGGGACTACACCTTC.

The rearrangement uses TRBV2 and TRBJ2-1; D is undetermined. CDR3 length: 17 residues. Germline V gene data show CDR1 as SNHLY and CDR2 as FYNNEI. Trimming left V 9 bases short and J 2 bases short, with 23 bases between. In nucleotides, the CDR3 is TGTGCCAGTCTCCGAGATGAGGCAGAAACCACCTACAATGAGCAGTTCTTC. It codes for CASLRDEAETTYNEQFF.

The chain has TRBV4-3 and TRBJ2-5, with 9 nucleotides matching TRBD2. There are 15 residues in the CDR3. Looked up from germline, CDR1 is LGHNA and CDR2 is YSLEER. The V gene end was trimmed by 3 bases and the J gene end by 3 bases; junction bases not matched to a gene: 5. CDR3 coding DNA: TGCGCCAGCAGCCACGGCGCTAGCGGGGAAGAGACCCAGTACTTC. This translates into CASSHGASGEETQYF.

For the CDR3, the DNA is TGTGCCAGCAGTATCCTGGGACTAGGGGGCTACGAGCAGTACTTC. Protein sequence: CASSILGLGGYEQYF. The chain is built from TRBV27 and TRBJ2-7; 8 nucleotides agree with TRBD2. Losses at the gene ends were 5 bases for V and 3 bases for J; bases not matched to a gene: 9. Per germline, CDR1 MNHEY and CDR2 SMNVEV (reference sequence). CDR3 length equals 15 residues.

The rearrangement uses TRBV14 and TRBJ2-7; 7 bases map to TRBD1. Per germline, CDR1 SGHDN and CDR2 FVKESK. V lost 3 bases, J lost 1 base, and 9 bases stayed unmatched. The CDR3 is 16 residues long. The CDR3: CASSQDRDSTSYEQYF. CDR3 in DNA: TGTGCCAGCAGCCAGGACCGGGACAGTACTTCCTACGAGCAGTACTTC.

The CDR3, as DNA: TGTGCCTGGAGTGTACTAGCGGGAGCAAGGACCTACGAGCAGTACTTC. It encodes CAWSVLAGARTYEQYF. The rearrangement uses TRBV30 and TRBJ2-7; the match to TRBD2 covers 11 bases. The germline CDR1 and CDR2 sequences are GTSNPN and SVGIG (reference sequence). The CDR3 loop spans 16 amino acids. V lost 0 bases, J lost 2 bases, and 6 bases stayed unmatched.

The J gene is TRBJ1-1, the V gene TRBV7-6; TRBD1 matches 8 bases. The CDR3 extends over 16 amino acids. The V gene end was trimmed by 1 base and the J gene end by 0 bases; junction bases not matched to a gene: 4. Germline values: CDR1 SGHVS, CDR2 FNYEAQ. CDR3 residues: CASSLGNRGVNTEAFF. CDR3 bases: TGTGCCAGCAGCTTAGGCAACAGGGGGGTGAACACTGAAGCTTTCTTT.

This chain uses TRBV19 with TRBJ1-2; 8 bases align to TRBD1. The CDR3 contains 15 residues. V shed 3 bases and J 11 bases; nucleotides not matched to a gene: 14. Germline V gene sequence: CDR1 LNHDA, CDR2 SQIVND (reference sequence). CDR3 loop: CASSIYYGTGVYYTF. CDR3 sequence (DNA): TGTGCCAGTAGTATTTACTACGGGACAGGAGTTTATTACACCTTC.

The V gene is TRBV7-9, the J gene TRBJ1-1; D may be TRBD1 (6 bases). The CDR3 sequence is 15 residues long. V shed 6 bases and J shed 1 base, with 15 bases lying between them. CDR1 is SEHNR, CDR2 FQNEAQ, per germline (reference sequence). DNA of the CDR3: TGTGCCAGCAGTAAGGACAGATTTGGGAACACTGAAGCTTTCTTT. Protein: CASSKDRFGNTEAFF.